These 28 T cell receptor beta chains were all obtained from the same sample, sequenced in a study of tumor-infiltrating lymphocytes in primary liver carcinoma. Total RNA amounting to roughly 450 ng was the source from which TCR beta cDNA was made with a constant-region primer. A slightly modified ARM-PCR protocol with three nested multiplex PCR rounds produced these TCR beta libraries. Use of TRBV1-TRBV30 forward primers with a C-beta reverse primer characterized the first two PCR rounds, which lasted 10 cycles each. One entry per CDR3 protein, called by TCRdb with MiXCR from the multiplex PCR reads. The table has approximately 110,000 distinct CDR3 sequences, 55% to 75% seen once. From around 20-30 mg of unsorted bulk tissue, DNA and RNA were co-extracted together. The sample consisted of liver tumor tissue from sampling region 3. Specified subset: tumor region T3, left-lateral pole. These receptors all stem from an older woman with primary liver carcinoma and hepatitis B virus infection.

V and J are TRBV6-6 and TRBJ1-4; TRBD1 might be the D (5 bases). The CDR3 is made up of 14 amino acids. Germline CDR1 reads MNHNY; CDR2 reads SVGAGI (reference sequence). V was shortened by 2 bases and J by 7 bases, with 11 bases between the two germline ends. The CDR3 DNA reads TGTGCCAGCAGTTACGGGACTGCGGGTGAAAAACTGTTTTTT. Translating gives CASSYGTAGEKLFF.

This clonotype was recorded only once. A single base separates this from a much larger clone, so it may be a read error. The chain joins TRBV5-6 to TRBJ2-7, with 15 bases identical to TRBD2. The CDR3 covers 17 residues. Germline assignment: CDR1 SGHDT and CDR2 YYEEEE. CDR3 loop: CASSRWTSGRARYEHYF. CDR3 bases: TGTGCCAGCAGCCGATGGACTAGCGGGAGGGCCAGGTACGAGCATTACTTC.

The genes are TRBV29-1 and TRBJ2-1, with a weak D call TRBD2 (5 bases). This CDR3 comprises 13 residues. Germline values: CDR1 SQVTM, CDR2 ANQGSEA. V lost 6 bases and J lost 6, with 15 bases in between. In DNA form, the CDR3 reads TGCAGCGTGGAGGCCGGAAGCAGCAATGAGCAGTTCTTC. Translating it yields CSVEAGSSNEQFF.

On this clonotype: Mismatch with germline at one junction end may stem from a read error. The chain recombines TRBV11-2 with TRBJ1-5; possibly TRBD1 for D (5 bases). The CDR3 loop spans 14 amino acids. Germline lookup yields CDR1 SGHAT and CDR2 FQNNGV. CDR3 sequence: CVSSPAGSDRPQHF. CDR3 DNA sequence: TGTGTCAGCAGCCCGGCAGGGTCTGATCGGCCCCAGCATTTT. The entire variable domain, with the rest obtained from reference TRBV11-2 and TRBJ1-5, is as follows: EAGVAQSPRYKIIEKRQSVAFWCNPISGHATLYWYQQILGQGPKLLIQFQNNGVVDDSQLPKDRFSAERLKGVDSTLKIQPAKLEDSAVYLCVSSPAGSDRPQHFGDGTRLSIL.

On this clonotype itself: One junction end disagrees with the germline gene, perhaps due to a read error. The chain carries TRBV11-2 and TRBJ2-5, with a weak D call TRBD1 (6 bases). CDR1 is SGHAT and CDR2 is FQNNGV in the germline V gene. The CDR3 sequence is 14 residues long. The CDR3 spells CASSSYRDKKTQYF. The CDR3 DNA follows: TGTGCCAGCAGCTCTTACAGGGACAAAAAGACCCAGTATTTC.

The chain has TRBV30 and TRBJ2-3; 9 bases fit TRBD2. The ends lost 5 bases at V and 6 bases at J; junction bases unmatched: 12. Germline V gene data show CDR1 as GTSNPN and CDR2 as SVGIG (reference sequence). CDR3 length equals 15 residues. The CDR3 sequence is CAWQPGLACADTQYF. CDR3 nucleotides: TGTGCCTGGCAACCGGGACTAGCATGCGCGGATACGCAGTATTTT.

The V call is TRBV6-6, the J call TRBJ1-5; D call uncertain. Germline V lookup: CDR1 MNHNY, CDR2 SVGAGI (reference sequence). Trimming stripped 2 bases from V and 2 bases from J, with 7 bases between. The CDR3 consists of 14 residues. The CDR3 spells CASSYNARNQPQHF. The CDR3 DNA reads TGTGCCAGCAGTTACAATGCACGCAATCAGCCCCAGCATTTT.

In regard to this clonotype: A much larger clonotype is one base distant, so this may be a read error. The chain couples TRBV13 to TRBJ1-4; D perhaps matches TRBD1 (5 bases). Germline CDR1 PRHDT, CDR2 FYEKMQ (reference sequence). CDR3 length: 15 amino acids. The CDR3 DNA reads TGTGTCAGCAGCCCAACAGGTGCGGGTAATGAAAAACTGTTTTTT. This sequence encodes CVSSPTGAGNEKLFF.

This clonotype was detected ten times or more. V is TRBV6-5 and J is TRBJ1-1; D gene uncertain. Germline V CDR1 and CDR2: MNHEY, SVGAGI. The CDR3 is 15 amino acids. V was pared by 0 bases and J by 4 bases, with 12 bases between. CDR3 in amino acids: CASSYSVMSGTEAFF. CDR3 bases: TGTGCCAGCAGTTACTCTGTTATGTCGGGCACTGAAGCTTTCTTT.

This clonotype came up many times. The chain combines TRBV6-1 with TRBJ2-7; 11 positions match TRBD1. CDR1 MNHNS and CDR2 SASEGT come from the germline V gene. Unmatched junction bases numbered 5, after V lost 4 bases and J lost 6 bases. This CDR3 spans 14 amino acids. The CDR3 DNA sequence: TGTGCCAGCAGTGGGGTAGGACAGGGGGCCGAGCAGTACTTC. As protein: CASSGVGQGAEQYF.

The chain uses TRBV11-2 and TRBJ1-1; maybe TRBD1 (6 bases). The CDR3 is 15 residues long. Germline V gives CDR1 SGHAT, CDR2 FQNNGV. V was shortened by 4 bases and J by 7 bases, with 19 bases between the two germline ends. This CDR3 is CASSSLRGAVGEAFF. The CDR3 DNA follows: TGTGCCAGCAGCTCCCTACGGGGGGCAGTTGGTGAAGCTTTCTTT.

V usage is TRBV29-1 and J usage is TRBJ2-3; TRBD2 might be the D (6 bases). The CDR3 runs to 15 residues. The V end lost 7 bases, the J end lost 4 bases, and 21 bases lay between the germline ends. The germline CDR1 and CDR2 sequences are SQVTM and ANQGSEA. The CDR3 nucleotides read TGCAGCGGTGCGACTAGTGGGAGTGGGGCAGATACGCAGTATTTT. As protein: CSGATSGSGADTQYF.

This clonotype was recorded at least ten times. CDR3 protein: CASSQRPRGQGASPLHF. In DNA form, the CDR3 reads TGTGCCAGCAGCCAACGTCCCCGCGGACAGGGGGCCTCACCCCTCCACTTT. The chain recombines TRBV4-2 with TRBJ1-6, with 11 bases identical to TRBD1. The CDR3 sequence is 17 residues long. Trimming at V came to 2 bases and at J to 10 bases, leaving 10 bases not matched to a gene. Looked up from germline, CDR1 is LGHNA and CDR2 is YNFKEQ.

On this clonotype: As the CDR3 is not closed by the conserved phenylalanine or tryptophan, this likely results from a read error. This sequence joins TRBV30 and TRBJ1-1; no clear D. The germline V and J ends were trimmed by 2 bases and 1 base, with 14 bases remaining between them. The CDR3 runs to 15 residues. CDR1 is GTSNPN and CDR2 is SVGIG in the germline V gene (reference sequence). CDR3: CAWSPPSAANTEAFN. In DNA, the CDR3 is TGTGCCTGGAGTCCCCCCTCTGCAGCGAACACTGAAGCTTTCAAT.

This clonotype was observed a few times. One junction end does not reproduce the germline sequence, and a read error may be involved. The chain joins TRBV11-2 to TRBJ2-2; D may be TRBD2 (5 bases). The length of the CDR3 is 16 residues. Germline values: CDR1 SGHAT, CDR2 FQNNGV. In DNA, the CDR3 is TGTGTCAGCGGCTCTCAAGCGGCTTCCAACACCGGGGAGCTGTTTTTT. Translating gives CVSGSQAASNTGELFF.

Comment on this clonotype: This clone may be a read error of a much larger clone one base away. Here the CDR3 omits its conserved ending phenylalanine or tryptophan, so a read error is the likely source. The genes are TRBV28 and TRBJ2-3, with D unresolved. Per the germline V gene, CDR1 is MDHEN and CDR2 is SYDVKM. V lost 6 bases and J lost 1, with 14 bases in between. This CDR3 spans 15 amino acids. The CDR3 nucleotides are TGTGCCAGCAGGGCGGAACGGTTACGCACAGATACGCAGTATCTT. This gives the protein CASRAERLRTDTQYL.

Comment on this clonotype: Germline is not matched at one junction end, which may reflect a read error. J is TRBJ2-2 and V is TRBV6-2 or TRBV6-3; 8 bases align to TRBD2. In germline, CDR1 is MNHEY, CDR2 SVGEGT. The CDR3 totals 17 residues. The CDR3 coding sequence is TGTGTCAGCAGGATAATAACTAGCGGACAGAGCACCGGGGAGCTGTTTTTT. The encoded protein is CVSRIITSGQSTGELFF.

Comments on this clonotype: One base away lies a much larger clone, so this may be a sequencing read error. CDR3 region: CASRLAGLTYEQYF. The CDR3 DNA reads as TGTGCCAGCAGATTGGCGGGACTGACCTACGAGCAGTACTTC. This chain links TRBV5-8 with TRBJ2-7; a weak D match, TRBD2 (6 bases). CDR1 is SGHTS and CDR2 is YDEGEE in the germline V gene. The length of the CDR3 is 14 residues. Filled out from reference TRBV5-8 and TRBJ2-7, the complete variable domain reads EAGVTQSPTHLIKTRGQQATLRCSPISGHTSVYWYQQALGLGLQFLLWYDEGEERNRGNFPPRFSGRQFPNYSSELNVNALELEDSALYLCASRLAGLTYEQYFGPGTRLTVT.

Concerning this clonotype itself: Sequence at one end of the junction differs from germline and may be a read error. The chain has TRBV5-4 and TRBJ2-1; D gene uncertain. Germline V gene sequence: CDR1 SGHNT, CDR2 YYREEE (reference sequence). The CDR3 spans 15 residues. The CDR3 DNA is TGTGCCAGCAGCTTAGAGCCTTCAATATACAACGAGCAGTTCTTC. Amino acid sequence: CASSLEPSIYNEQFF.

In regard to this clonotype: This is likely a read error, given that the CDR3 carries no conserved phenylalanine or tryptophan at its end. The J gene is TRBJ2-7, the V gene TRBV12-3 or TRBV12-4, with no clear D. This CDR3 is 14 amino acids long. V was trimmed by 0 bases and J by 1 base, leaving 7 bases between them. CDR3 DNA: TGTGCCAGCAGTTTAGCTGCCGGGTCCTACGAGCAGTACTCC. This encodes CASSLAAGSYEQYS.

This clonotype has ten or more counts. V is TRBV11-3 and J is TRBJ2-1; D might be TRBD1 (7 bases). Per the germline V gene, CDR1 is SGHNT and CDR2 is YENEEA. V was pared by 4 bases and J by 4 bases, with 14 bases between. This CDR3 has 15 amino acids. CDR3 residues: CASSSRRGVYNEQFF. CDR3 DNA sequence: TGTGCCAGCAGCTCCCGCAGGGGGGTTTACAATGAGCAGTTCTTC. Combining the CDR3 with reference TRBV11-3 and TRBJ2-1 gives the whole variable domain EAGVVQSPRYKIIEKKQPVAFWCNPISGHNTLYWYLQNLGQGPELLIRYENEEAVDDSQLPKDRFSAERLKGVDSTLKIQPAELGDSAVYLCASSSRRGVYNEQFFGPGTRLTVL.

Concerning this clonotype: Possible read error: a much larger clone is one base away. The V call is TRBV4-1, the J call TRBJ1-2, with D possibly matching TRBD1 (6 bases). CDR1 MGHRA and CDR2 YSYEKL come from the germline V gene. The CDR3 sequence is 15 residues long. DNA for the CDR3: TGCGCCAGCGGCCAAGCCCCCCAGGGGTCCTACGGCTACACCTTC. It codes for CASGQAPQGSYGYTF.

The CDR3 nucleotides read TGCAGTGCGCCCCCAGGGGGCCTCAATGAGCAGTTCTTC. It codes for CSAPPGGLNEQFF. The V and J genes are TRBV20-1 and TRBJ2-1, with 8 bases that match TRBD1. CDR1 is DFQATT and CDR2 is SNEGSKA in the germline V gene (reference sequence). The CDR3 spans 13 residues. V was clipped by 6 bases and J by 6 bases; unmatched bases: 7.

This clonotype was seen only a few times. The chain has TRBV28 and TRBJ2-3; D is possibly TRBD1 (6 bases). From germline, CDR1 is MDHEN and CDR2 SYDVKM. The V and J ends lost 3 bases and 4 bases respectively, with 14 bases between them. The CDR3 runs to 15 residues. CDR3 region: CASSFSRGGADTQYF. CDR3 nucleotide sequence: TGTGCCAGCAGTTTCTCCAGGGGTGGTGCAGATACGCAGTATTTT.

Details on this clonotype: This may be a read error, as it is one base from a much larger clone. The chain couples TRBV6-5 to TRBJ2-7; 7 bases map to TRBD2. Trimming cost V 11 bases and J 1 base; bases outside gene matches: 11. CDR3 size: 14 residues. Germline assignment: CDR1 MNHEY and CDR2 SVGAGI. The CDR3 coding sequence is TGTGCCGGCGGGCGGGGGATGGGGTCCTACGAGCAGTACTTC. Amino acids: CAGGRGMGSYEQYF.

Remarks on this clonotype: The junction differs from germline at one of its ends, possibly a read error. The rearrangement links TRBV29-1 to TRBJ1-5; D possibly corresponds to TRBD1 (5 bases). The V gene's germline CDR1 is SQVTM and CDR2 ANQGSEA. CDR3 length equals 12 residues. The CDR3 DNA reads as TGCAGCCTTGGGACCTCTTCTCAGTCCCAGCATTTT. Translating gives CSLGTSSQSQHF.

The CDR3 protein is CASCRVSGDEQYF. The CDR3 DNA reads as TGCGCCAGCTGCCGAGTTTCAGGCGACGAGCAGTACTTC. V gene TRBV4-1 combines with J gene TRBJ2-7; D remains unclear. The CDR3 is 13 residues long. Germline V CDR1 and CDR2: MGHRA, YSYEKL. Deletions cut 8 bases from V and 5 bases from J, with 16 bases between.

This clonotype was detected only a few times. A much larger clone lies one base from this, so it may be a read error. The chain recombines TRBV6-5 with TRBJ1-2; 7 nucleotides align to TRBD1. The V gene end was trimmed by 7 bases and the J gene end by 5 bases; junction bases not matched to a gene: 10. This CDR3 spans 14 amino acids. Germline CDR1 and CDR2: MNHEY and SVGAGI. The CDR3 coding sequence is TGTGCCAGCATGGCCGGGACAGCGCCTTATGGCTACACCTTC. Translation gives CASMAGTAPYGYTF.